This passage covers 24 T cell receptor beta chains from one sample sequenced in a study of blood T cells in healthy people across ages. A second about 6 to 11 cycle PCR used barcoded and J-beta primers. Via MiXCR, TCRdb re-called the 5' RACE reads, giving one row per CDR3 protein. Found here are 920,000 or so distinct CDR3 sequences, roughly 45% of them singletons; the top ten hold over 15%. The source material was blood. Receptors were obtained from a woman aged 55-75 years in good health.

This chain uses TRBV20-1 with TRBJ2-7; tentative D call: TRBD1 (5 bases). V was pared by 0 bases and J by 5 bases, with 11 bases between. The CDR3 is made up of 13 amino acids. Per the germline V gene, CDR1 is DFQATT and CDR2 is SNEGSKA (reference sequence). The CDR3 coding sequence is TGCAGTGCTAGAGATGGGGTCAGGGACGAGCAGTACTTC. Translated, it gives CSARDGVRDEQYF.

This clonotype was counted only a few times. The genes are TRBV12-3 or TRBV12-4 and TRBJ1-2, with 12 bases lining up with TRBD1. The V and J ends lost 6 bases and 0 bases, in that order; junction bases with no gene match: 8. The CDR3 spans 17 residues. CDR3 sequence: CASSGTGGFSTNYGYTF. In DNA form, the CDR3 reads TGTGCCAGCAGCGGGACAGGGGGCTTTAGTACTAACTATGGCTACACCTTC.

The rearrangement links TRBV20-1 to TRBJ1-6; no definite D call. V lost 5 bases and J lost 2, with 13 bases in between. Germline V CDR1 and CDR2: DFQATT, SNEGSKA (reference sequence). This CDR3 region has 15 residues. CDR3 coding DNA: TGCAGTGCTGCGGTCGAGAGGGCCTATAATTCACCCCTCCACTTT. Translation: CSAAVERAYNSPLHF.

This clonotype was seen a few times. The chain recombines TRBV5-1 with TRBJ2-1; D uncertain. The V end was cut by 0 bases, the J end by 7 bases, with 23 bases between. CDR3 size: 18 residues. CDR1 is SGHRS and CDR2 is YFSETQ in the germline V gene. The CDR3 here is CASSLVASNRFLRNEQFF. CDR3 nucleotides: TGCGCCAGCAGCTTGGTAGCATCTAACCGCTTTCTTCGAAATGAGCAGTTCTTC.

This sequence joins TRBV28 and TRBJ1-5; D uncertain. In germline, CDR1 is MDHEN, CDR2 SYDVKM. The CDR3 has 12 residues. The V and J ends lost 8 bases and 9 bases respectively, with 14 bases between them. Written as DNA, the CDR3 is TGTGCCAGCTTATCGTCAGGTCCGCCCCAGCATTTT. Its protein is CASLSSGPPQHF.

Points on this clonotype: The junction and the germline gene differ at one end; a read error may be behind it. The gene calls are TRBV10-3 and TRBJ2-3; TRBD2 matches 9 bases. CDR1 ENHRY and CDR2 SYGVKD come from the germline V gene. The CDR3 loop spans 17 amino acids. CDR3 protein: CATLQPLAGVGTGTQYF. DNA for the CDR3: TGTGCCACCCTACAACCTTTAGCGGGAGTCGGCACAGGTACGCAGTATTTT.

The chain has TRBV5-1 and TRBJ1-1; 9 bases are shared with TRBD1. Germline CDR1 reads SGHRS; CDR2 reads YFSETQ. Trimming took 4 bases from V and 3 from J; bases not matched to a gene: 7. This CDR3 contains 15 residues. This chain's CDR3 is CASSPRTGVDTEAFF. The DNA of the CDR3 is TGCGCCAGCAGCCCACGGACAGGGGTTGACACTGAAGCTTTCTTT.

A few counts support this clonotype. V usage is TRBV7-6 and J usage is TRBJ1-5; D remains ambiguous. The CDR3 has 15 residues. Between the trimmed V and J ends, which lost 5 bases and 0 bases, there was a span of 11 bases. Germline V gives CDR1 SGHVS, CDR2 FNYEAQ. The CDR3 region has the DNA TGTGCCAGCAGCCCGTGGGCGGGTAGCAATCAGCCCCAGCATTTT. Amino acid sequence: CASSPWAGSNQPQHF.

The rearrangement joins TRBV10-3 to TRBJ2-7, with D tentatively TRBD2 (6 bases). Trimming shortened V by 3 bases and J by 0 bases, and 9 bases separated the two germline ends. Germline CDR1 and CDR2: ENHRY and SYGVKD. This CDR3 spans 14 amino acids. The CDR3 DNA is TGTGCCATCAGTGAAGTCGGGAGCTCCTACGAGCAGTACTTC. It codes for CAISEVGSSYEQYF.

The chain has TRBV29-1 and TRBJ2-1; D perhaps matches TRBD2 (5 bases). V was shortened by 8 bases and J by 1 base, with 18 bases between the two germline ends. This CDR3 is 15 amino acids long. Germline CDR1 is SQVTM and CDR2 is ANQGSEA. The CDR3 sequence: CSLLLGGQSYNEQFF. CDR3 nucleotides: TGCAGCCTTCTACTGGGCGGGCAGTCCTACAATGAGCAGTTCTTC.

This sequence joins TRBV27 and TRBJ1-2; D call uncertain. Deletions cut 2 bases from V and 4 bases from J, with 8 bases between. The CDR3 sequence is 13 residues long. In germline, CDR1 is MNHEY, CDR2 SMNVEV (reference sequence). The CDR3 region is CASSLRRSYGYTF. Written as DNA, the CDR3 is TGTGCCAGCAGTTTACGTAGGAGCTATGGCTACACCTTC.

Here the CDR3 reads CASSSHPGDTQYF. In nucleotides, the CDR3 is TGTGCCAGCAGCTCCCACCCCGGGGATACGCAGTATTTT. The V gene is TRBV7-7, the J gene TRBJ2-3; D is undetermined. The CDR3 has 13 amino acids. Trimming left V 4 bases short and J 6 bases short, with 11 bases between. Per the germline V gene, CDR1 is SSHAT and CDR2 is FNYEAQ (reference sequence).

This rearrangement joins TRBV29-1 to TRBJ1-2, with TRBD1 matching over 9 bases. After removal of 7 bases from V and 5 bases from J, the junction contained 5 bases not matched to a gene. CDR1 and CDR2 from the germline V gene are SQVTM and ANQGSEA. The CDR3 totals 12 residues. The CDR3 DNA sequence: TGCAGCGACGGACAGGGGACTTATGGCTACACCTTC. The encoded protein is CSDGQGTYGYTF.

This clonotype was seen repeatedly, ten times or more. This chain's CDR3 is CASSLKTGGEQYF. DNA for the CDR3: TGTGCCAGCAGCTTAAAGACCGGCGGCGAGCAGTACTTC. The rearrangement joins TRBV6-2 or TRBV6-3 to TRBJ2-7; D unclear. Trimming stripped 6 bases from V and 6 bases from J, with 15 bases between. Germline V CDR1 and CDR2: MNHEY, SVGEGT. The CDR3 has 13 amino acids.

This clonotype was detected a few times. J is TRBJ2-7 and V is TRBV11-2, with D possibly being TRBD1 (6 bases). The CDR3 is 13 amino acids. Per germline, CDR1 SGHAT and CDR2 FQNNGV. V was trimmed by 6 bases and J by 1 base, leaving 10 bases between them. The CDR3 loop reads CASSFDRSYEQYF. The CDR3 DNA follows: TGTGCCAGCAGTTTTGACAGGTCCTACGAGCAGTACTTC.

There are a few counts of this clonotype. This chain uses TRBV29-1 with TRBJ2-5; a weak D match, TRBD2 (6 bases). The CDR3 contains 13 residues. The V gene lost 4 bases and the J gene lost 2 bases, with 11 bases spanning the gap. Germline loops: CDR1 SQVTM, CDR2 ANQGSEA. CDR3 loop: CSVARDSQETQYF. The CDR3 bases are TGCAGCGTTGCCCGGGACTCACAAGAGACCCAGTACTTC.

This clonotype was picked up a small number of times. The V call is TRBV6-5, the J call TRBJ2-7, with 9 positions matching TRBD2. There are 15 residues in the CDR3. V gave up 2 bases and J gave up 4 bases; unmatched junction bases: 6. Germline loops: CDR1 MNHEY, CDR2 SVGAGI. The CDR3 nucleotides are TGTGCCAGCAGTTACACCCCAGCGGGAGGATACGAGCAGTACTTC. Translation: CASSYTPAGGYEQYF.

V gene TRBV7-2 combines with J gene TRBJ1-2, with D tentatively TRBD1 (6 bases). The CDR3 is 16 residues long. The germline V gene encodes CDR1 SGHTA and CDR2 FQGNSA. V dropped 4 bases and J dropped 0 bases, with 15 bases sitting between them. CDR3 residues: CASSWGGARTNYGYTF. DNA for the CDR3: TGTGCCAGCAGCTGGGGGGGGGCCAGGACTAACTATGGCTACACCTTC.

The J gene is TRBJ1-3, the V gene TRBV29-1; D remains unclear. The CDR3 sequence is 15 residues long. Trimming shortened V by 5 bases and J by 0 bases, and 14 bases separated the two germline ends. Germline CDR1 SQVTM, CDR2 ANQGSEA. The CDR3 region has the DNA TGCAGCGTTTTCCTCGGTGGGAACTCTGGAAACACCATATATTTT. Encoded protein: CSVFLGGNSGNTIYF. The full variable domain, in which reference TRBV29-1 and TRBJ1-3 provide the parts outside the CDR3, is SAVISQKPSRDICQRGTSLTIQCQVDSQVTMMFWYRQQPGQSLTLIATANQGSEATYESGFVIDKFPISRPNLTFSTLTVSNMSPEDSSIYLCSVFLGGNSGNTIYFGEGSWLTVV.

The rearrangement uses TRBV2 and TRBJ2-3; 10 bases align to TRBD1. This CDR3 is 16 amino acids long. Germline assignment: CDR1 SNHLY and CDR2 FYNNEI. J lost 3 bases, V lost 3 bases, and 6 bases had no gene match. This CDR3 is CASSEGTDRGTDTQYF. Written as DNA, the CDR3 is TGTGCCAGCAGTGAGGGGACGGACAGGGGGACAGATACGCAGTATTTT.

This clonotype was recorded at least ten times. The chain recombines TRBV14 with TRBJ2-1; 9 positions agree with TRBD2. Germline V gene data show CDR1 as SGHDN and CDR2 as FVKESK. J lost 4 bases, V lost 8 bases, and 9 bases had no gene match. This CDR3 is built from 15 residues. The CDR3 nucleotides are TGTGCCAGCCAATCCGGGACTAGCCGTTACAATGAGCAGTTCTTC. Protein: CASQSGTSRYNEQFF.

The rearrangement links TRBV5-1 to TRBJ1-2; weak D call: TRBD1 (5 bases). Germline V gene data show CDR1 as SGHRS and CDR2 as YFSETQ. There are 15 residues in the CDR3. Trimming took off 0 bases at V and 4 bases at J, with 13 bases between the two ends. The DNA of the CDR3 is TGCGCCAGCAGCTTGGACGGACAAATTATCTATGGCTACACCTTC. Translation: CASSLDGQIIYGYTF.

V is TRBV30 and J is TRBJ1-6; 7 bases map to TRBD1. The CDR3 sequence is 16 residues long. The V and J ends lost 2 bases and 0 bases, in that order; junction bases with no gene match: 4. Germline V gene lookup returns CDR1 GTSNPN and CDR2 SVGIG (reference sequence). This chain's CDR3 is CAWSPTGLSYNSPLHF. In DNA form, the CDR3 reads TGTGCCTGGAGTCCGACAGGGCTCTCCTATAATTCACCCCTCCACTTT.

In its sample, this clonotype was seen a few times. The rearrangement uses TRBV12-3 or TRBV12-4 and TRBJ2-7; TRBD2 matches 9 bases. This CDR3 is built from 14 residues. V shed 5 bases, J shed 3 bases, and the junction held 5 bases outside the gene matches. CDR3 residues: CASSPSGIYYEQYF. The CDR3 DNA is TGTGCCAGCAGTCCTAGCGGGATCTACTACGAGCAGTACTTC.